These 26 T cell receptor beta chains came from one sample sequenced in a study of cytomegalovirus exposure and HLA in healthy donors. The PCR ran on 60 Vbeta and 13 Jbeta primers. Assay used: immunoSEQ multiplex PCR; TCRdb lists only in-frame clones, some missing. Of roughly 200,000 clones listed, 75% to 85% are singletons. Source material: PBMCs. All receptors come from a girl between 5 and 17 years old in good health and CMV-seropositive.

There are a few counts of this clone. The J gene is TRBJ2-5, the V gene TRBV6-5; TRBD1 aligns across 10 bases. Germline CDR1 reads MNHEY; CDR2 reads SVGAGI. V shed 6 bases, J shed 5 bases, and the junction held 9 bases outside the gene matches. This CDR3 contains 15 residues. The CDR3 DNA follows: TGTGCCAGCAGCTCCCGACAGGGGGCACGCGAGACCCAGTACTTC. Protein: CASSSRQGARETQYF.

This sequence joins TRBV11-3 and TRBJ2-7; 10 positions agree with TRBD1. CDR3 length equals 16 residues. In germline, CDR1 is SGHNT, CDR2 YENEEA. The junction had 12 bases not matched to a gene; V was cut back by 4 bases and J by 6 bases. As DNA, the CDR3 is TGTGCCAGCAGCTCGTGGCCCGGGACAGGGGACGGCGAGCAGTACTTC. Its protein product is CASSSWPGTGDGEQYF. The full variable domain, its missing parts supplied by reference TRBV11-3 and TRBJ2-7, is EAGVVQSPRYKIIEKKQPVAFWCNPISGHNTLYWYLQNLGQGPELLIRYENEEAVDDSQLPKDRFSAERLKGVDSTLKIQPAELGDSAVYLCASSSWPGTGDGEQYFGPGTRLTVT.

The chain uses TRBV7-8 and TRBJ2-5; 7 nucleotides match TRBD1. J lost 11 bases, V lost 5 bases, and 11 bases had no gene match. Looked up from germline, CDR1 is SGHVS and CDR2 is FQNEAQ. There are 13 residues in the CDR3. This chain's CDR3 is CASSQQPQGEQYF. CDR3 DNA: TGTGCCAGCAGCCAACAGCCGCAGGGGGAGCAGTACTTC. Complete variable domain (other parts from reference TRBV7-8 and TRBJ2-5): GAGVSQSPRYKVAKRGQDVALRCDPISGHVSLFWYQQALGQGPEFLTYFQNEAQLDKSGLPSDRFFAERPEGSVSTLKIQRTQQEDSAVYLCASSQQPQGEQYFGPGTRLLVL.

This chain uses TRBV15 with TRBJ1-5; D not resolved. Germline CDR1 LNHNV, CDR2 YYDKDF (reference sequence). V shed 1 base and J shed 4 bases, with 14 bases lying between them. This CDR3 spans 16 amino acids. The CDR3 coding sequence is TGTGCCACCAGCAGAGTCGGCGGGTCGATAAATCAGCCCCAGCATTTT. As protein: CATSRVGGSINQPQHF.

The chain joins TRBV12-5 to TRBJ2-2; the match to TRBD1 covers 7 bases. V dropped 6 bases and J dropped 1; count of bases not matched to a gene: 5. The germline V gene encodes CDR1 LGHNT and CDR2 FRNRAP. There are 15 residues in the CDR3. The CDR3 nucleotides are TGTGCTAGTGGCCTTGGACAGGTGAACACCGGGGAGCTGTTTTTT. It specifies CASGLGQVNTGELFF.

The chain recombines TRBV11-2 with TRBJ2-1, with a weak D call TRBD2 (5 bases). This CDR3 is 15 amino acids long. V was trimmed by 5 bases and J by 6 bases, leaving 17 bases between them. Germline CDR1 and CDR2: SGHAT and FQNNGV. The chain's CDR3 is CASSATTRSGNEQFF. CDR3 in DNA: TGTGCCAGCAGCGCAACCACAAGGAGCGGCAATGAGCAGTTCTTC.

The rearrangement uses TRBV5-8 and TRBJ2-2; 7 positions agree with TRBD1. Germline loops: CDR1 SGHTS, CDR2 YDEGEE. Unmatched junction bases numbered 8, after V lost 6 bases and J lost 0 bases. The CDR3 is 16 residues long. DNA for the CDR3: TGTGCCAGCACTAGCACGGGACAGTCGAACACCGGGGAGCTGTTTTTT. It yields the protein CASTSTGQSNTGELFF.

A note on this clone: The junction departs from germline at one end; a sequencing error may be responsible. This chain uses TRBV28 with TRBJ2-5, with D hard to call. The CDR3 sequence is 10 residues long. Germline-derived CDR1 and CDR2 are MDHEN and SYDVKM. In nucleotides, the CDR3 is TGCAGTTCCCGAAAAGAGACCCAGTACTTC. This encodes CSSRKETQYF. Combining the CDR3 with reference TRBV28 and TRBJ2-5 gives the whole variable domain DVKVTQSSRYLVKRTGEKVFLECVQDMDHENMFWYRQDPGLGLRLIYFSYDVKMKEKGDIPEGYSVSREKKERFSLILESASTNQTSMYLCSSRKETQYFGPGTRLLVL.

This clone was detected once. The chain employs TRBV6-1 and TRBJ1-1, with 9 bases matching TRBD1. With 4 bases clipped from V and 3 bases from J, the junction kept 6 bases outside the gene matches. The CDR3 sequence is 15 residues long. Germline lookup yields CDR1 MNHNS and CDR2 SASEGT. The CDR3 sequence is CASSAGTGSYTEAFF. The CDR3 DNA follows: TGTGCCAGCAGTGCCGGGACAGGGAGTTACACTGAAGCTTTCTTT.

This chain connects TRBV30 to TRBJ2-1; TRBD2 aligns across 9 bases. Trimming cost V 5 bases and J 5 bases; bases outside gene matches: 7. This CDR3 is built from 14 residues. The germline CDR1 and CDR2 sequences are GTSNPN and SVGIG (reference sequence). The CDR3 nucleotides read TGTGCCTGGGGGAGCGGGGGGCCAAACAATGAGCAGTTCTTC. The encoded protein is CAWGSGGPNNEQFF.

The chain recombines TRBV29-1 with TRBJ1-1; no clear D gene. CDR3 length equals 13 residues. The germline V gene has CDR1 SQVTM and CDR2 ANQGSEA. V was pared by 4 bases and J by 0 bases, with 9 bases between. CDR3 sequence (DNA): TGCAGCGTTGCTGAGGTAATGAACACTGAAGCTTTCTTT. Translating gives CSVAEVMNTEAFF.

The V call is TRBV18, the J call TRBJ2-5; 7 positions match TRBD2. V shed 3 bases and J 1 base; nucleotides not matched to a gene: 2. CDR3 length: 14 amino acids. Germline CDR1 reads KGHSH; CDR2 reads LQKENI. The CDR3 sequence is CASSPRTSQETQYF. The CDR3 nucleotides read TGTGCCAGCTCACCTAGGACTAGCCAAGAGACCCAGTACTTC.

The rearrangement uses TRBV7-9 and TRBJ2-7; the D is unclear. Germline V gene sequence: CDR1 SEHNR, CDR2 FQNEAQ (reference sequence). The CDR3 sequence is 15 residues long. The ends were cut back, 8 bases at V and 0 bases at J, with 17 bases in the middle. For the CDR3, the DNA is TGTGCCAGCGGCCCGCGAGGAGTCCTCTCCTACGAGCAGTACTTC. Protein product: CASGPRGVLSYEQYF.

This chain connects TRBV11-2 to TRBJ2-4, with TRBD1 identical over 8 bases. V lost 1 base, J lost 6 bases, and 8 bases stayed unmatched. Germline values: CDR1 SGHAT, CDR2 FQNNGV. CDR3 length: 16 residues. Here the CDR3 reads CASSLGAGGAGNIQYF. CDR3 DNA: TGTGCCAGCAGCTTAGGAGCAGGGGGCGCCGGAAACATTCAGTACTTC.

This clone was observed a few times. The chain carries TRBV6-1 and TRBJ2-5; perhaps TRBD2 as D (5 bases). The CDR3 covers 16 residues. The V end was cut by 4 bases, the J end by 5 bases, with 20 bases between. CDR1 is MNHNS, CDR2 SASEGT, per germline. As DNA, the CDR3 is TGTGCCAGCAGTGGAATCCCCCCCGGAGGCCGGGAGACCCAGTACTTC. Amino acids: CASSGIPPGGRETQYF.

This chain connects TRBV19 to TRBJ1-1; 8 bases line up with TRBD1. Trimming cost V 4 bases and J 1 base; bases outside gene matches: 8. This CDR3 is built from 16 residues. The germline V gene has CDR1 LNHDA and CDR2 SQIVND (reference sequence). CDR3 bases: TGTGCCAGTAGTAGTGTGACAGGGGCTTCGAACACTGAAGCTTTCTTT. It yields the protein CASSSVTGASNTEAFF. Filled out from reference TRBV19 and TRBJ1-1, the complete variable domain reads DGGITQSPKYLFRKEGQNVTLSCEQNLNHDAMYWYRQDPGQGLRLIYYSQIVNDFQKGDIAEGYSVSREKKESFPLTVTSAQKNPTAFYLCASSSVTGASNTEAFFGQGTRLTVV.

The chain joins TRBV6-6 to TRBJ1-1; D gene ambiguous. Looked up from germline, CDR1 is MNHNY and CDR2 is SVGAGI (reference sequence). Trimming shortened V by 6 bases and J by 0 bases, and 14 bases separated the two germline ends. The CDR3 sequence is 15 residues long. CDR3 protein: CASSPGPWVNTEAFF. CDR3 DNA: TGTGCCAGCAGCCCAGGCCCATGGGTGAACACTGAAGCTTTCTTT.

This clone showed up just once. The DNA of the CDR3 is TGTGCCAGCAGCCAAGGCGGGGGGCCTACAGATACGCAGTATTTT. Translating gives CASSQGGGPTDTQYF. The chain employs TRBV4-2 and TRBJ2-3; 8 bases agree with TRBD2. This CDR3 is 15 amino acids long. V trimming: 1 base; J trimming: 3 bases; junction bases outside the gene matches: 3. Germline loops: CDR1 LGHNA, CDR2 YNFKEQ.

This chain joins TRBV29-1 and TRBJ1-2; D not certain. Trimming stripped 0 bases from V and 8 bases from J, with 22 bases between. The CDR3 sequence is 16 residues long. From germline, CDR1 is SQVTM and CDR2 ANQGSEA. The DNA for the CDR3 is TGCAGCGTTGAAGATGGTTACTGGAGGCCGACGGGGGGCTACACCTTC. Translation gives CSVEDGYWRPTGGYTF.

The rearrangement joins TRBV5-6 to TRBJ1-2, with a tentative D call TRBD1 (5 bases). CDR3 length: 14 amino acids. V was cut by 0 bases and J by 7 bases, with 13 bases left in between. From germline, CDR1 is SGHDT and CDR2 YYEEEE. The CDR3 DNA follows: TGTGCCAGCAGCTTGGCGGCAGGGCTCGTTGGCTACACCTTC. Residues: CASSLAAGLVGYTF. Together with reference TRBV5-6 and TRBJ1-2, the CDR3 gives the full variable domain: DAGVTQSPTHLIKTRGQQVTLRCSPKSGHDTVSWYQQALGQGPQFIFQYYEEEERQRGNFPDRFSGHQFPNYSSELNVNALLLGDSALYLCASSLAAGLVGYTFGSGTRLTVV.

The chain couples TRBV18 to TRBJ1-3; 9 bases are shared with TRBD1. Germline-derived CDR1 and CDR2 are KGHSH and LQKENI. The CDR3 sequence is 16 residues long. J lost 4 bases, V lost 5 bases, and 9 bases had no gene match. The DNA of the CDR3 is TGTGCCAGCTCAAGCTCGGACAGGGGACAAGGAAACACCATATATTTT. Protein product: CASSSSDRGQGNTIYF.

This clone showed up just a few times. The chain has TRBV25-1 and TRBJ2-7, with D possibly being TRBD1 (6 bases). V dropped 1 base and J dropped 0 bases, with 10 bases sitting between them. Looked up from germline, CDR1 is MGHDK and CDR2 is SYGVNS. The CDR3 extends over 15 amino acids. CDR3 region: CASSELTGNSYEQYF. The CDR3 DNA reads TGTGCCAGCAGTGAATTAACAGGGAACTCCTACGAGCAGTACTTC.

The V and J genes are TRBV6-5 and TRBJ1-1, with 7 bases identical to TRBD1. V lost 6 bases and J lost 4; bases outside the gene matches: 11. This CDR3 is built from 15 residues. Germline CDR1 is MNHEY and CDR2 is SVGAGI. The CDR3 coding sequence is TGTGCCAGCAGCCGCTCACAGGGGAGGAGCACTGAAGCTTTCTTT. As protein: CASSRSQGRSTEAFF.

This clone was observed a handful of times. The chain links TRBV4-3 to TRBJ2-7, with a tentative D call TRBD2 (5 bases). CDR1 and CDR2 from the germline V gene are LGHNA and YSLEER. Trimming pared 0 bases from V and 6 bases from J, leaving 9 bases between. The CDR3 is 13 amino acids. As DNA, the CDR3 is TGCGCCAGCAGCCAAGATGGGAGAGGCGAGCAGTACTTC. Its protein is CASSQDGRGEQYF.

This rearrangement joins TRBV29-1 to TRBJ2-1, with 15 nucleotides matching TRBD2. After removal of 3 bases from V and 1 base from J, the junction contained 4 bases not matched to a gene. Germline V gives CDR1 SQVTM, CDR2 ANQGSEA. The CDR3 extends over 17 amino acids. CDR3 in amino acids: CSVDGTSGGKSYNEQFF. In nucleotides, the CDR3 is TGCAGCGTTGATGGGACTAGCGGGGGGAAGTCCTACAATGAGCAGTTCTTC.

The chain joins TRBV19 to TRBJ1-2; 8 bases are shared with TRBD1. This CDR3 has 18 amino acids. The V gene's germline CDR1 is LNHDA and CDR2 SQIVND (reference sequence). V dropped 7 bases and J dropped 5; count of bases not matched to a gene: 21. CDR3 residues: CASTSTGQGRKRPYGYTF. CDR3 nucleotide sequence: TGTGCCAGTACCTCCACAGGACAGGGAAGGAAGCGGCCGTATGGCTACACCTTC.